This is a list of T cell receptor beta chains from one sample in a study of vaccination and CD4 T cells after COVID-19. TCRdb re-analysed the PCR reads in MiXCR, keeping a single row per CDR3 protein. The sample holds 11,000 or so distinct CDR3 sequences, about 56% seen once. These receptors' antigens are unknown. What was sequenced was CD4+ T cells from blood, cultured in vitro. The receptor set was obtained from a human donor who had recovered from COVID-19. Each CDR3 is given with its conserved first and last residue. Each record gives: D gene, clone size, V gene, J gene, CDR3 protein, CDR3 DNA. A D gene is named only where the DNA matches it firmly. Where a row states a size, it is once, few, many or the class of an expanded clone; other rows omit it.

>.|.|TRBV20-1|TRBJ2-4
CSARGVFAGAKNIQYF
TGCAGTGCCCGAGGTGTGTTCGCGGGGGCCAAAAACATTCAGTACTTC
>TRBD1|.|TRBV12-3/TRBV12-4|TRBJ1-4
CASSLALGQGAPSGKLFF
TGTGCCAGCAGTTTAGCCCTGGGACAGGGGGCCCCAAGCGGAAAACTGTTTTTT
>TRBD1|.|TRBV28|TRBJ2-7
CASRRAGTGLPYEQYF
TGTGCCAGCAGACGGGCGGGGACAGGACTCCCCTACGAGCAGTACTTC
>TRBD1|.|TRBV2|TRBJ2-7
CASSGRDRVSYERYF
TGTGCCAGCAGTGGGAGGGACAGGGTCTCCTACGAGCGGTACTTC
>.|.|TRBV7-8|TRBJ1-4
CASSPRAEKLFF
TGTGCCAGCAGCCCCCGCGCCGAAAAACTGTTTTTT
>TRBD1|.|TRBV29-1|TRBJ2-5
CSGTGTGVPTQYF
TGCAGCGGAACCGGGACAGGGGTTCCGACCCAGTACTTC
>.|few|TRBV6-5|TRBJ1-2
CASSYVGRGNYGYTF
TGTGCCAGCAGTTACGTCGGCAGGGGAAACTATGGCTACACCTTC
>.|.|TRBV7-9|TRBJ2-1
CASSLSLIYNEQFF
TGTGCCAGCAGCTTATCGTTGATTTACAATGAGCAGTTCTTC
>TRBD1|.|TRBV7-6|TRBJ1-4
CASSSGTAAKLFF
TGTGCCAGCAGCTCCGGGACAGCAGCAAAACTGTTTTTT
>.|.|TRBV7-2|TRBJ2-5
CASSFPRGTQYF
TGTGCCAGCAGCTTCCCCCGGGGGACCCAGTACTTC
>TRBD1|few|TRBV6-5|TRBJ1-6
CASSLGTGISYNSPLHF
TGTGCCAGCAGTTTGGGGACAGGGATATCCTATAATTCACCCCTCCACTTT
>TRBD1|.|TRBV28|TRBJ1-2
CASDRGRYGYTF
TGTGCCAGCGACAGGGGGCGTTACGGCTACACCTTC
>TRBD1|once|TRBV10-3|TRBJ2-7
CAITYGTGGSYEQYF
TGTGCCATCACCTACGGGACAGGAGGCTCCTACGAGCAGTACTTC
>.|.|TRBV6-5|TRBJ1-2
CASSYMGGQPLGGGYTF
TGTGCCAGCAGCTACATGGGGGGGCAGCCTTTGGGCGGTGGCTACACCTTC
>TRBD1|.|TRBV5-1|TRBJ1-1
CASSLGTGATEAFF
TGCGCCAGCAGCCTGGGGACAGGGGCCACTGAAGCTTTCTTT
>.|.|TRBV7-3|TRBJ2-3
CASRSGAMADTQYF
TGTGCCAGCAGGTCCGGGGCTATGGCAGATACGCAGTATTTT
>.|.|TRBV2|TRBJ1-6
CASNGGLGNSPLHF
TGTGCCAGCAACGGTGGCCTAGGGAATTCACCCCTCCACTTT
>TRBD1|.|TRBV12-3/TRBV12-4|TRBJ2-2
CASSFNTGGSGELFF
TGTGCCAGCAGTTTTAATACAGGGGGGTCCGGGGAGCTGTTTTTT
>TRBD2|.|TRBV7-2|TRBJ2-7
CASSSLAGSGEQYF
TGTGCCAGCAGCTCCCTAGCGGGGTCTGGCGAGCAGTACTTC
>.|.|TRBV2|TRBJ1-1
CASSEQGNTEAFF
TGTGCCAGCAGTGAACAGGGGAACACTGAAGCTTTCTTT
>.|once|TRBV6-1|TRBJ2-3
CASSQGNTQYF
TGTGCCAGCAGCCAGGGAAATACGCAGTATTTT
>TRBD1|few|TRBV20-1|TRBJ1-2
CSAPGGQGGNYGYTF
TGCAGTGCCCCCGGGGGACAGGGTGGCAACTATGGCTACACCTTC
>.|.|TRBV5-1|TRBJ1-1
CASRSGPRTEAFF
TGCGCCAGCAGGTCCGGGCCGAGGACTGAAGCTTTCTTT
>TRBD1|.|TRBV5-1|TRBJ1-4
CASSLEGGREKLFF
TGCGCCAGCAGCTTAGAAGGGGGCAGGGAAAAACTGTTTTTT
>TRBD2|few|TRBV29-1|TRBJ2-3
CSVDGLAGYTDTQYF
TGCAGCGTTGATGGGCTAGCGGGGTACACAGATACGCAGTATTTT
>.|.|TRBV2|TRBJ1-5
CASSLNRDNQPQHF
TGTGCCAGCAGCTTGAACAGGGACAATCAGCCCCAGCATTTT
>TRBD2|.|TRBV18|TRBJ2-3
CASSPVVGRLAGRTSTDTQYF
TGTGCCAGCTCACCAGTAGTCGGGAGACTAGCGGGCCGAACTAGCACAGATACGCAGTATTTT
>.|.|TRBV28|TRBJ1-2
CASSLRLAIYGYTF
TGTGCCAGCAGTCTAAGGCTGGCGATCTATGGCTACACCTTC
>.|.|TRBV10-3|TRBJ2-2
CAITAGTGELFF
TGTGCCATCACCGCGGGGACCGGGGAGCTGTTTTTT
>.|.|TRBV10-3|TRBJ2-2
CAISEGWGLFF
TGTGCCATCAGTGAAGGGTGGGGTTTGTTTTTT
>.|few|TRBV20-1|TRBJ1-5
CSAQGLGQPQHF
TGCAGTGCTCAGGGGTTAGGTCAGCCCCAGCATTTT
>.|.|TRBV6-1|TRBJ2-1
CVSTVIQSSYNEQFF
TGTGTCAGCACGGTAATACAGAGCTCCTACAATGAGCAGTTCTTC
>TRBD1|.|TRBV4-3|TRBJ1-2
CASSQETGPYGYTF
TGCGCCAGCAGCCAAGAGACAGGGCCTTATGGCTACACCTTC
>.|few|TRBV27|TRBJ1-4
CASNGSQATNEKLFF
TGTGCCAGCAACGGCAGTCAAGCAACTAATGAAAAACTGTTTTTT
>.|.|TRBV6-1|TRBJ1-5
CASSRKGNSNQPQHF
TGTGCCAGCAGTCGAAAAGGGAATAGCAATCAGCCCCAGCATTTT
>.|.|TRBV2|TRBJ1-5
CASSGRTGGNQPQHF
TGTGCCAGCAGTGGAAGGACCGGAGGTAATCAGCCCCAGCATTTT
>.|few|TRBV4-2|TRBJ1-5
CASSQRNVGGMQPQHF
TGTGCCAGCAGCCAAAGAAACGTCGGGGGGATGCAGCCCCAGCATTTT
>TRBD2|.|TRBV5-1|TRBJ2-7
CASSPGPGLAGKSYF
TGCGCCAGCAGCCCCGGCCCGGGACTAGCGGGGAAATCGTACTTC
>TRBD1|.|TRBV11-2|TRBJ1-1
CASSFFRTGLPNTEAFF
TGTGCCAGCAGCTTTTTCAGGACAGGCCTCCCGAACACTGAAGCTTTCTTT
>.|.|TRBV27|TRBJ2-3
CASSSRLHDTQYF
TGTGCCAGCAGCTCCCGACTCCATGATACGCAGTATTTT
>.|.|TRBV7-2|TRBJ1-5
CASRKDHSNQPQHF
TGTGCCAGCAGAAAAGACCATAGCAATCAGCCCCAGCATTTT
>.|.|TRBV28|TRBJ2-3
CASMRTDDSLEYF
TGTGCCAGCATGAGGACAGACGATTCTTTAGAGTATTTT
>.|few|TRBV24-1|TRBJ1-2
CATSDLHPLGRGANYGYTF
TGTGCCACCAGTGATTTGCACCCCTTGGGGCGGGGAGCTAACTATGGCTACACCTTC
>.|.|TRBV20-1|TRBJ2-3
CSAREHSDTQYF
TGCAGTGCTAGAGAACACTCGGATACGCAGTATTTT
>.|.|TRBV6-1|TRBJ1-5
CASSEIGGASNQPQHF
TGTGCCAGCAGTGAAATTGGGGGGGCTAGCAATCAGCCCCAGCATTTT
>.|few|TRBV2|TRBJ2-5
CASSSGEQKETQYF
TGTGCCAGCAGTTCGGGGGAGCAGAAAGAGACCCAGTACTTC
>.|.|TRBV6-5|TRBJ2-5
CASSSPTGSRFKETQYF
TGTGCCAGCAGTTCCCCCACCGGGTCCCGGTTCAAAGAGACCCAGTACTTC
>TRBD1|.|TRBV15|TRBJ2-7
CATSRDRDRAYEQYF
TGTGCCACCAGCAGGGACCGGGACAGGGCTTACGAGCAGTACTTC
>.|.|TRBV10-3|TRBJ1-1
CAISRQAANTEAFF
TGTGCCATCAGTCGACAGGCTGCGAACACTGAAGCTTTCTTT
>.|.|TRBV20-1|TRBJ2-2
CSARVANTGELFF
TGCAGTGCTAGAGTAGCGAACACCGGGGAGCTGTTTTTT
>.|.|TRBV20-1|TRBJ1-1
CSAERADGTEAFF
TGCAGTGCCGAGAGGGCTGACGGTACTGAAGCTTTCTTT
>.|.|TRBV7-2|TRBJ1-5
CASSLASSKNQPQHF
TGTGCCAGCAGCTTAGCATCGTCAAAGAATCAGCCCCAGCATTTT